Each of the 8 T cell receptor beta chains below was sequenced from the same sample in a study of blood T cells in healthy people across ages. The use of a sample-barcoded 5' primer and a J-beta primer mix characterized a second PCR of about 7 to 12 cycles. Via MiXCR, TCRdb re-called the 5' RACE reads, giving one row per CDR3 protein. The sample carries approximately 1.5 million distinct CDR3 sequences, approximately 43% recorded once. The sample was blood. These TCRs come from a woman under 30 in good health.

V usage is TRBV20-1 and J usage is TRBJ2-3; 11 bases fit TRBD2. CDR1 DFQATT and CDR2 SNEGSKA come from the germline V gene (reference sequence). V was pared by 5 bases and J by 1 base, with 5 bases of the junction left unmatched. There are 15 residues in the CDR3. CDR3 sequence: CSAGKLAGGTDTQYF. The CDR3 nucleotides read TGCAGTGCTGGGAAACTAGCGGGGGGCACAGATACGCAGTATTTT.

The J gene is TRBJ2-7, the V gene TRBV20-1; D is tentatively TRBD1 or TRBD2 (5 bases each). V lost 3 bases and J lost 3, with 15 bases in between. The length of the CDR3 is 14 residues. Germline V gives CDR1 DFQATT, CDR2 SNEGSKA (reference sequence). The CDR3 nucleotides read TGCAGTGCTAGTCTTTCTTTGGGACGCTACGAGCAGTACTTC. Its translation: CSASLSLGRYEQYF.

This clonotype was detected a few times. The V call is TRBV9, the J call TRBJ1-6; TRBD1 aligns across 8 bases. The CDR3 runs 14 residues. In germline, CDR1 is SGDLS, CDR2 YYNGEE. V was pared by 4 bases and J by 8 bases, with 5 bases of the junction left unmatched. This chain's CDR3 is CASSRTGTDSPLHF. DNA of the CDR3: TGTGCCAGCAGCCGGACAGGGACTGATTCACCCCTCCACTTT.

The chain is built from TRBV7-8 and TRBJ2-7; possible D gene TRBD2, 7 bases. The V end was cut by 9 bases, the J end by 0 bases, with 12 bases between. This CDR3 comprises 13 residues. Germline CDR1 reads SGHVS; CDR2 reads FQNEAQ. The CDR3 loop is CASRGDYSYEQYF. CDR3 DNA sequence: TGTGCCAGTAGGGGGGACTACTCCTACGAGCAGTACTTC.

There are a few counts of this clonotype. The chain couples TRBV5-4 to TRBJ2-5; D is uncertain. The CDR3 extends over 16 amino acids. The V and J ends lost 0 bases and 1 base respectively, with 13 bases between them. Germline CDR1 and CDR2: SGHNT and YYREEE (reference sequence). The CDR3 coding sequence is TGTGCCAGCAGCTTGGACAGTCCGGACCGCCAAGAGACCCAGTACTTC. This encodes CASSLDSPDRQETQYF.

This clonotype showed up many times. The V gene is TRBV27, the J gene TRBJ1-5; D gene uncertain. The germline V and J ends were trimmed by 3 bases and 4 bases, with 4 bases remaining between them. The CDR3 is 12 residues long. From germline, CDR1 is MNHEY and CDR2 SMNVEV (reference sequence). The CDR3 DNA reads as TGTGCCAGCAGTTTCCTAAATCAGCCCCAGCATTTT. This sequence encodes CASSFLNQPQHF.

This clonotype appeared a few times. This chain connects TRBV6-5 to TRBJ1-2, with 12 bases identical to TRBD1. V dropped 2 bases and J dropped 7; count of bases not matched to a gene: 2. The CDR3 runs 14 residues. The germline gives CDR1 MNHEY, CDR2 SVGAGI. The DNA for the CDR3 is TGTGCCAGCAGTTACGGGACAGGGGGCGCTGGCTACACCTTC. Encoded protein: CASSYGTGGAGYTF.

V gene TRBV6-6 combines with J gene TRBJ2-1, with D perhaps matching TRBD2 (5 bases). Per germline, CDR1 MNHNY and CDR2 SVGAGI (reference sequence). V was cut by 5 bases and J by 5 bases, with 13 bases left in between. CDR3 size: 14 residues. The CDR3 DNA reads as TGTGCCAGCAGTAGATCCCGGGGAGACAATGAGCAGTTCTTC. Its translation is CASSRSRGDNEQFF.